Given below is one TCR beta chain in context. What it recognizes is unknown. Germline CDR1 reads SGHDT; CDR2 reads YYEEEE. CDR3 length: 15 residues. The V end was cut by 4 bases, the J end by 1 base, with 14 bases between. This record comes from a study of blood T cells in healthy people across ages. Overall study results and limits: Among T cells, TCR beta diversity per million cells dropped roughly linearly as age rose. When set beside aged donors, long-lived donors presented more naive CD4+ cells and higher diversity.

Primers used in a second PCR of roughly 6 to 12 cycles were a sample-barcoded 5' primer and a J-beta primer mix. Via MiXCR, TCRdb re-called the 5' RACE reads, giving one row per CDR3 protein. The profile shows a few hundred thousand distinct CDR3 sequences, 27% of them singletons. The source material was blood. This receptor was obtained from a woman in her 70s in good health. V and J are TRBV5-6 and TRBJ1-2, with a weak D call TRBD1 (6 bases). DNA of the CDR3: TGTGCCAGCAGCCTCCGAGGGGGAGGTAACTATGGCTACACCTTC. Translation gives CASSLRGGGNYGYTF.